This TCR beta chain was sequenced in a study of T-cell memory formation after mild COVID-19. Study findings and constraints: Contracting clones localized mainly to CM and EM when CD4+ and mainly to EMRA when CD8+. Cross-reactive memory appears to have joined, as suggested by some responding clones showing up in pre-infection memory.

MiXCR, run by TCRdb on the 5' RACE reads, gives a single entry per CDR3 protein. The sample consists of more than 450,000 distinct CDR3 sequences, roughly 17% of them appearing once. About this clonotype itself: Its antigen is not known.

The germline V gene has CDR1 SGDLS and CDR2 YYNGEE. Trimming took off 2 bases at V and 5 bases at J, with 11 bases between the two ends. The CDR3 extends over 15 amino acids. This clonotype originated in an adult woman who had mild COVID-19 (a few samples of this study predate the infection). Cell type and time point are not known. V is TRBV9 and J is TRBJ1-6; a weak D match, TRBD1 (5 bases). Source material: PBMCs or a T cell subset sorted from them (not recorded which). CDR3 region: CASSVGTVDNSPLHF. The DNA for the CDR3 is TGTGCCAGCAGCGTCGGGACGGTGGATAATTCACCCCTCCACTTT.